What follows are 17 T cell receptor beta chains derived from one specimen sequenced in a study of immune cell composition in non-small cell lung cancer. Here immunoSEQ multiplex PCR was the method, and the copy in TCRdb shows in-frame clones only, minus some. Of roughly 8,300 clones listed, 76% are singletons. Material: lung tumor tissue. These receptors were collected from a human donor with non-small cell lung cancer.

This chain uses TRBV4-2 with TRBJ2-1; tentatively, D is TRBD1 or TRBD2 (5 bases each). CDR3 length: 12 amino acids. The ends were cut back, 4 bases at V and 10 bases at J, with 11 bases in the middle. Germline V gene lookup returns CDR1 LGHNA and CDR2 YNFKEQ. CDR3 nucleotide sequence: TGTGCCAGCAGCCGAGACAGAGGGGAGCAGTTCTTC. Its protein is CASSRDRGEQFF.

CDR3 region: CASTHGSGSFEQYF. The CDR3 nucleotides are TGTGCCAGCACCCATGGTAGCGGGAGCTTCGAGCAGTACTTC. This chain uses TRBV7-6 with TRBJ2-7, with 9 bases matching TRBD2. J was trimmed by 6 bases and V by 7 bases; bases with no gene match: 10. This CDR3 spans 14 amino acids. Per germline, CDR1 SGHVS and CDR2 FNYEAQ. Supplemented by reference TRBV7-6 and TRBJ2-7, the full variable domain reads GAGVSQSPRYKVTKRGQDVALRCDPISGHVSLYWYRQALGQGPEFLTYFNYEAQQDKSGLPNDRFSAERPEGSISTLTIQRTEQRDSAMYRCASTHGSGSFEQYFGPGTRLTVT.

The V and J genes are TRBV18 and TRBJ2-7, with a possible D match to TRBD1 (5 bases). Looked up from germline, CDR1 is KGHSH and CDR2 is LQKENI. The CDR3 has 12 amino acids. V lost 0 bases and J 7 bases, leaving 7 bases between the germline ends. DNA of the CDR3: TGTGCCAGCTCACCACCGGGGCGAGAGCAGTACTTC. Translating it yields CASSPPGREQYF.

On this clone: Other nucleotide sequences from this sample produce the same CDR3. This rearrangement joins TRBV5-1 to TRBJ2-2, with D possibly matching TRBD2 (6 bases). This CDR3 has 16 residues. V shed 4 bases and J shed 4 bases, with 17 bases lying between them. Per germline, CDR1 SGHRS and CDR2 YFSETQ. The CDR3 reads CASSLLTGSPTGELFF. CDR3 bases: TGCGCCAGCAGCCTGTTGACCGGGAGCCCCACCGGGGAGCTGTTTTTT.

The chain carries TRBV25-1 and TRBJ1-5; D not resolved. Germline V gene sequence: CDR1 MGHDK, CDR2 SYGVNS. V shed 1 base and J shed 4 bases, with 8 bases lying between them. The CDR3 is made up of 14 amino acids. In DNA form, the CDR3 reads TGTGCCAGCAGTGAATGGAGCCTTAATCAGCCCCAGCATTTT. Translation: CASSEWSLNQPQHF.

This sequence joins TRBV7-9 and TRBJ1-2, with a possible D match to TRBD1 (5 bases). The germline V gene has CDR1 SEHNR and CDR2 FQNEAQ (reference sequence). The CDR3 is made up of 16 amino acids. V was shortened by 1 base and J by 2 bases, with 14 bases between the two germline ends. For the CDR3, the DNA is TGTGCCAGCAGCTTAGGACGAAAGGGGTCAAACTATGGCTACACCTTC. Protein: CASSLGRKGSNYGYTF.

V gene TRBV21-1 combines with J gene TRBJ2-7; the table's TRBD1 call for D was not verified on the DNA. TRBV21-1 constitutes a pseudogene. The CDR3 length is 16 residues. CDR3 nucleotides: TGTGCCAGCAGCCCCTCCCCAGGTGATAGGTGGTACGAGCAGTACTTC. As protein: CASSPSPGDRWYEQYF.

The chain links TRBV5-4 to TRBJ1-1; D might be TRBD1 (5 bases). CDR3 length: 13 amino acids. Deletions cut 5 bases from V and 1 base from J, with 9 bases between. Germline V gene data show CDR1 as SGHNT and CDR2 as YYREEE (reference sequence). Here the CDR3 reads CASSFGTNTEAFF. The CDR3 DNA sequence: TGTGCCAGCAGTTTCGGGACGAACACTGAAGCTTTCTTT.

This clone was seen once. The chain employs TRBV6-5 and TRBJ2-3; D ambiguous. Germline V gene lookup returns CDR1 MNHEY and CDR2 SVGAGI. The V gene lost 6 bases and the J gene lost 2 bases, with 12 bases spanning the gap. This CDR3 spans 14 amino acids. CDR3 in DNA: TGTGCCAGCAGCCTTGACTTGATCACAGATACGCAGTATTTT. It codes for CASSLDLITDTQYF.

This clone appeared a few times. CDR3 sequence reads: CASSPGQGDRSSGYTF. The DNA for the CDR3 is TGCGCCAGCAGCCCTGGACAGGGGGACCGTTCGTCGGGCTACACCTTC. V gene TRBV5-1 combines with J gene TRBJ1-2; 10 bases align to TRBD1. V shed 4 bases and J 8 bases; nucleotides not matched to a gene: 14. CDR1 is SGHRS, CDR2 YFSETQ, per germline. The CDR3 consists of 16 residues.

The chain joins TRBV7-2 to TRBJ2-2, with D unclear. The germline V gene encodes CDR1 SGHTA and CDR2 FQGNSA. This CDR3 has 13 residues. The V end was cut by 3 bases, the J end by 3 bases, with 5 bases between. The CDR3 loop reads CASSFGYTGELFF. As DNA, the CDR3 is TGTGCCAGCAGCTTCGGTTACACCGGGGAGCTGTTTTTT.

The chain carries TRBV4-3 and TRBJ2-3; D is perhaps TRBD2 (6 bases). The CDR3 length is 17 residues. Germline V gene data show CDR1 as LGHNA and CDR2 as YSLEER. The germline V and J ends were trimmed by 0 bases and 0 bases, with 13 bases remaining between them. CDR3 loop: CASSQDPGGSSTDTQYF. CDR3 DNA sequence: TGCGCCAGCAGCCAAGACCCCGGAGGGTCTAGCACAGATACGCAGTATTTT.

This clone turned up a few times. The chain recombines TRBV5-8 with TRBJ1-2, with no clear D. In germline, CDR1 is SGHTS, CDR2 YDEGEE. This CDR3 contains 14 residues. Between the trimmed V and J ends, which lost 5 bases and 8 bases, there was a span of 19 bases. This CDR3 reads CASRQIQGIEGYTF. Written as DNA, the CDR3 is TGTGCCAGCAGGCAAATCCAAGGGATAGAAGGCTACACCTTC.

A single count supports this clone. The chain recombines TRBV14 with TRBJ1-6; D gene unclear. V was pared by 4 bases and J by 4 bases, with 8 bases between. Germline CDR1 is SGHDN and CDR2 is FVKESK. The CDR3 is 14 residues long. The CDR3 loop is CASSLLSYNSPLHF. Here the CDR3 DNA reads TGTGCCAGCAGCCTTCTATCATATAATTCACCCCTCCACTTT.

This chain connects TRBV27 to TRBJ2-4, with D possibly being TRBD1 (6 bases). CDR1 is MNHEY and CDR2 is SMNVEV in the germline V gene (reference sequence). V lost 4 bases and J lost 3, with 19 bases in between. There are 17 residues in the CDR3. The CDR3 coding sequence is TGTGCCAGCAGTTCTGCGTTAAGGGGGATTGGCAAAAACATTCAGTACTTC. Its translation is CASSSALRGIGKNIQYF.

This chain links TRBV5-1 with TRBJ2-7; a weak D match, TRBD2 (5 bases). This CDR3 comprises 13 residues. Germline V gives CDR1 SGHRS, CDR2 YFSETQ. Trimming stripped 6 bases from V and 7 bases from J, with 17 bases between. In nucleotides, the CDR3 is TGCGCCAGCACCTCAAACAGTCGGGAAGAGCAGTACTTC. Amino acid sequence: CASTSNSREEQYF.

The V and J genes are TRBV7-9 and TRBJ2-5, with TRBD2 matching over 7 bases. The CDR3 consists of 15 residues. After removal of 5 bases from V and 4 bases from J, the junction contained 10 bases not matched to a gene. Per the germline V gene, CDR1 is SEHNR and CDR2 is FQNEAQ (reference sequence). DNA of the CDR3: TGTGCCAGCAGCCTTAGTATTGGGGGGGGAGAGACCCAGTACTTC. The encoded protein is CASSLSIGGGETQYF.